Below are 32 T cell receptor beta chains sequenced from a single sample in a study of control samples from healthy donors and cancer patients (dated by TCRdb to 2018 to 2021). Libraries were constructed by the immunoSEQ multiplex PCR assay. What TCRdb holds here is the immuneACCESS table cut down to in-frame rearrangements. Part of the clones is not present; checked against another copy, under half of the missing clones reflect an unresolved V gene, and the others are unexplained. The table for this sample lists around 74,000 clones; around 92% of them were counted only once. 5% to 6.5% of the sample belongs to the ten largest clones. Sample: blood. These TCRs come from an older woman in good health.

This rearrangement joins TRBV27 to TRBJ2-2; TRBD1 matches at 7 bases. The CDR3 loop spans 14 amino acids. Germline values: CDR1 MNHEY, CDR2 SMNVEV (reference sequence). Germline trimming cut 6 bases from V and 4 bases from J; bases unmatched to any gene: 5. The CDR3 DNA reads TGTGCCAGCAGGACAGGGCTGGGCACCGGGGAGCTGTTTTTT. Translated: CASRTGLGTGELFF.

The chain employs TRBV24-1 and TRBJ2-7, with a weak D call TRBD1 (6 bases). The CDR3 length is 15 residues. Germline V gives CDR1 KGHDR, CDR2 SFDVKD. Trimming took off 3 bases at V and 3 bases at J, with 14 bases between the two ends. CDR3 bases: TGTGCCACCAGTGATGTTGGGACATCTCTCTACGAGCAGTACTTC. This codes for CATSDVGTSLYEQYF.

V usage is TRBV10-3 and J usage is TRBJ2-3, with TRBD1 identical over 9 bases. Trimming at V came to 10 bases and at J to 2 bases, leaving 22 bases not matched to a gene. Germline CDR1 and CDR2: ENHRY and SYGVKD. CDR3 size: 19 residues. The CDR3 region is CATGTPGQGEEAYTDTQYF. CDR3 nucleotide sequence: TGTGCCACCGGGACTCCGGGACAGGGAGAGGAAGCCTACACAGATACGCAGTATTTT.

This rearrangement joins TRBV28 to TRBJ1-1; no reliable D call. V dropped 2 bases and J dropped 0 bases, with 10 bases sitting between them. The CDR3 totals 15 residues. Germline CDR1 reads MDHEN; CDR2 reads SYDVKM. The CDR3 DNA follows: TGTGCCAGCAGTTTAGCTTCTTCCATGAACACTGAAGCTTTCTTT. This translates into CASSLASSMNTEAFF. Full variable domain (remainder filled in from reference TRBV28 and TRBJ1-1): DVKVTQSSRYLVKRTGEKVFLECVQDMDHENMFWYRQDPGLGLRLIYFSYDVKMKEKGDIPEGYSVSREKKERFSLILESASTNQTSMYLCASSLASSMNTEAFFGQGTRLTVV.

V usage is TRBV4-3 and J usage is TRBJ2-1, with a possible D match to TRBD1 (5 bases). Per the germline V gene, CDR1 is LGHNA and CDR2 is YSLEER. The CDR3 is 16 amino acids. V was trimmed by 0 bases and J by 4 bases, leaving 13 bases between them. The CDR3 DNA reads as TGCGCCAGCAGCCAAGAGCGACAGATCCGGTACAATGAGCAGTTCTTC. Translating gives CASSQERQIRYNEQFF.

This sequence joins TRBV7-9 and TRBJ1-1, with TRBD1 matching over 9 bases. The CDR3 has 15 residues. Trimming took 4 bases from V and 4 from J; bases not matched to a gene: 7. The germline gives CDR1 SEHNR, CDR2 FQNEAQ (reference sequence). This chain's CDR3 is CASSSLQGAVTEAFF. The DNA of the CDR3 is TGTGCCAGCAGCTCCTTACAGGGGGCAGTCACTGAAGCTTTCTTT. The variable domain in full, with the rest retrieved from reference TRBV7-9 and TRBJ1-1, is DTGVSQNPRHKITKRGQNVTFRCDPISEHNRLYWYRQTLGQGPEFLTYFQNEAQLEKSRLLSDRFSAERPKGSFSTLEIQRTEQGDSAMYLCASSSLQGAVTEAFFGQGTRLTVV.

The chain combines TRBV6-1 with TRBJ1-1; D remains unclear. V was clipped by 2 bases and J by 4 bases, with 11 bases between them. The CDR3 has 14 amino acids. Germline V gene lookup returns CDR1 MNHNS and CDR2 SASEGT. CDR3 region: CASSEPGQITEAFF. The CDR3 DNA sequence: TGTGCCAGCAGTGAACCAGGTCAGATCACTGAAGCTTTCTTT.

The chain is built from TRBV7-3 and TRBJ2-1; 8 bases match TRBD1. CDR1 is SGHTA, CDR2 FQGTGA, per germline. The CDR3 sequence is 14 residues long. Unmatched junction bases numbered 9, after V lost 7 bases and J lost 7 bases. CDR3 in DNA: TGTGCCAGCAACCGGGGAACAGGGGGGAATGAGCAGTTCTTC. Translated: CASNRGTGGNEQFF.

This sequence joins TRBV7-8 and TRBJ2-2; D is unresolved. This CDR3 region has 13 residues. CDR1 is SGHVS, CDR2 FQNEAQ, per germline. V was shortened by 5 bases and J by 3 bases, with 7 bases between the two germline ends. The CDR3 DNA reads as TGTGCCAGCAGCCGGAGCTACACCGGGGAGCTGTTTTTT. Encoded protein: CASSRSYTGELFF. Full variable domain (outside the CDR3, taken from reference TRBV7-8 and TRBJ2-2): GAGVSQSPRYKVAKRGQDVALRCDPISGHVSLFWYQQALGQGPEFLTYFQNEAQLDKSGLPSDRFFAERPEGSVSTLKIQRTQQEDSAVYLCASSRSYTGELFFGEGSRLTVL.

Details on this clone: The sample has other DNA sequences that encode this CDR3 too. The rearrangement links TRBV30 to TRBJ1-2; D perhaps matches TRBD1 (6 bases). Germline V gene lookup returns CDR1 GTSNPN and CDR2 SVGIG (reference sequence). V lost 0 bases and J lost 7, with 15 bases in between. The CDR3 spans 14 residues. The CDR3 DNA follows: TGTGCCTGGAGTGTGGAGGGGGGTTCGGGTGGCTACACCTTC. Residues: CAWSVEGGSGGYTF.

The chain links TRBV2 to TRBJ1-2; no definite D call. Germline V gene lookup returns CDR1 SNHLY and CDR2 FYNNEI. V was clipped by 3 bases and J by 0 bases, with 5 bases between them. CDR3 length: 13 amino acids. CDR3 in DNA: TGTGCCAGCAGTGACGGAGCTAACTATGGCTACACCTTC. Translating it yields CASSDGANYGYTF.

The V and J genes are TRBV30 and TRBJ2-1, with TRBD2 identical over 10 bases. V lost 5 bases to trimming and J lost 4 bases; unmatched junction nucleotides: 5. Germline CDR1 and CDR2: GTSNPN and SVGIG (reference sequence). This CDR3 has 14 residues. The CDR3 coding sequence is TGTGCCTGGGCTAGCGGGAGAGGGTACAATGAGCAGTTCTTC. Protein product: CAWASGRGYNEQFF. Drawing the rest from reference TRBV30 and TRBJ2-1, the complete variable domain is SQTIHQWPATLVQPVGSPLSLECTVEGTSNPNLYWYRQAAGRGLQLLFYSVGIGQISSEVPQNLSASRPQDRQFILSSKKLLLSDSGFYLCAWASGRGYNEQFFGPGTRLTVL.

The V and J genes are TRBV19 and TRBJ2-1, with TRBD2 identical over 11 bases. Trimming cost V 6 bases and J 10 bases; bases outside gene matches: 5. Per germline, CDR1 LNHDA and CDR2 SQIVND (reference sequence). The CDR3 contains 13 residues. The CDR3 sequence: CASSTSGSGEQFF. CDR3 in DNA: TGTGCCAGTAGCACTAGCGGGAGCGGAGAGCAGTTCTTC.

The gene calls are TRBV11-2 and TRBJ2-7, with 10 bases identical to TRBD2. The CDR3 spans 15 residues. Trimming at V came to 0 bases and at J to 6 bases, leaving 5 bases not matched to a gene. Germline V gene lookup returns CDR1 SGHAT and CDR2 FQNNGV. The CDR3 spells CASSLEGASGGEQYF. In nucleotides, the CDR3 is TGTGCCAGCAGCTTAGAAGGCGCTAGCGGGGGCGAGCAGTACTTC.

The V call is TRBV6-2 or TRBV6-3, the J call TRBJ1-5; 8 nucleotides agree with TRBD1. J was trimmed by 6 bases and V by 5 bases; bases with no gene match: 9. The length of the CDR3 is 15 residues. The germline CDR1 and CDR2 sequences are MNHEY and SVGEGT. The CDR3 here is CASSPRTGFGQPQHF. As DNA, the CDR3 is TGTGCCAGCAGTCCCCGGACAGGGTTTGGTCAGCCCCAGCATTTT.

This clone has only one observation. The V call is TRBV5-5, the J call TRBJ1-4; D is unresolved. V gave up 4 bases and J gave up 4 bases, with 14 bases separating them. CDR1 and CDR2 from the germline V gene are SGHKS and YYEKEE (reference sequence). The CDR3 contains 15 residues. The CDR3 DNA is TGTGCCAGCAGCCTTGGAAACAGAAATAATGAAAAACTGTTTTTT. It specifies CASSLGNRNNEKLFF.

The chain combines TRBV28 with TRBJ2-5; 9 bases match TRBD1. This CDR3 has 16 amino acids. CDR1 MDHEN and CDR2 SYDVKM come from the germline V gene. With 4 bases clipped from V and 3 bases from J, the junction kept 9 bases outside the gene matches. The CDR3 nucleotides read TGTGCCAGCAGTTATGGGACAGGGCGGTTCGAAGAGACCCAGTACTTC. It codes for CASSYGTGRFEETQYF.

This rearrangement joins TRBV7-2 to TRBJ1-5; the D gene is possibly TRBD1 (6 bases). The CDR3 has 14 amino acids. Trimming pared 5 bases from V and 7 bases from J, leaving 15 bases between. CDR1 SGHTA and CDR2 FQGNSA come from the germline V gene. The DNA for the CDR3 is TGTGCCAGCAGCCCGGGGGGGGCGGGACAGCCCCAGCATTTT. This codes for CASSPGGAGQPQHF.

The genes are TRBV9 and TRBJ2-2; possibly TRBD2 for D (5 bases). This CDR3 has 14 residues. From germline, CDR1 is SGDLS and CDR2 YYNGEE. Trimming took 2 bases from V and 6 from J, leaving 11 bases between them. The CDR3 coding sequence is TGTGCCAGCAGCGTCTCGGGGAATGCCGGGGAGCTGTTTTTT. It is translated as CASSVSGNAGELFF.

This chain connects TRBV28 to TRBJ1-4; D remains unclear. The V end was cut by 1 base, the J end by 12 bases, with 12 bases between. The CDR3 length is 13 residues. CDR1 MDHEN and CDR2 SYDVKM come from the germline V gene. DNA for the CDR3: TGTGCCAGCAGTTTATCCTCGTTGAGAGAACTGTTTTTT. It yields the protein CASSLSSLRELFF.

This chain links TRBV29-1 with TRBJ2-6; TRBD1 aligns across 12 bases. The CDR3 loop spans 16 amino acids. Trimming at V came to 7 bases and at J to 2 bases, leaving 6 bases not matched to a gene. Germline CDR1 and CDR2: SQVTM and ANQGSEA. CDR3 coding DNA: TGCAGCGGGGATGGGACAGGGGGCGCTGGGGCCAACGTCCTGACTTTC. It codes for CSGDGTGGAGANVLTF.

This chain connects TRBV2 to TRBJ2-1, with no clear D. The ends were cut back, 7 bases at V and 0 bases at J, with 10 bases in the middle. CDR1 is SNHLY, CDR2 FYNNEI, per germline. CDR3 length: 14 residues. In DNA form, the CDR3 reads TGTGCCAGCACCCAAGAGAGCTCCTACAATGAGCAGTTCTTC. As protein: CASTQESSYNEQFF.

The chain joins TRBV5-1 to TRBJ2-6, with D possibly matching TRBD1 (5 bases). The germline V gene has CDR1 SGHRS and CDR2 YFSETQ. The CDR3 totals 15 residues. V shed 4 bases and J shed 4 bases, with 12 bases lying between them. CDR3 protein: CASSPQARGANVLTF. CDR3 coding DNA: TGCGCCAGCAGCCCACAGGCGCGAGGGGCCAACGTCCTGACTTTC.

This chain joins TRBV6-5 and TRBJ2-5; no definite D call. Trimming removed 6 bases at V and 6 bases at J, with 20 bases between. This CDR3 is built from 15 residues. Per germline, CDR1 MNHEY and CDR2 SVGAGI. In DNA form, the CDR3 reads TGTGCCAGCAGCCGCCTGGACGGACGTAGAAAGACCCAGTACTTC. Translated, it gives CASSRLDGRRKTQYF.

The chain carries TRBV27 and TRBJ2-7; 11 bases are a match to TRBD2. V shed 6 bases, J shed 0 bases, and the junction held 4 bases outside the gene matches. This CDR3 has 15 amino acids. CDR1 MNHEY and CDR2 SMNVEV come from the germline V gene (reference sequence). The CDR3 sequence is CASRLTSGSSYEQYF. The CDR3 nucleotides are TGTGCCAGCAGACTTACTAGCGGGAGCTCCTACGAGCAGTACTTC.

V and J are TRBV7-2 and TRBJ2-5; D gene unclear. This CDR3 comprises 13 residues. The V and J ends lost 5 bases and 4 bases respectively, with 11 bases between them. The V gene's germline CDR1 is SGHTA and CDR2 FQGNSA. The CDR3 here is CASSRTDRETQYF. CDR3 nucleotides: TGTGCCAGCAGCCGGACGGACCGAGAGACCCAGTACTTC.

The genes are TRBV3-1 (or the pseudogene TRBV3-2) and TRBJ1-2; 11 positions match TRBD1. Trimming cost V 2 bases and J 4 bases; bases outside gene matches: 3. Per the germline V gene, CDR1 is LGHDT and CDR2 is YNNKEL (reference sequence). This CDR3 comprises 15 residues. In DNA form, the CDR3 reads TGTGCCAGCAGCCAACTAGGACAGGGGGCCTATGGCTACACCTTC. Translation gives CASSQLGQGAYGYTF.

The chain employs TRBV20-1 and TRBJ2-7; unclear D gene. The germline gives CDR1 DFQATT, CDR2 SNEGSKA (reference sequence). The CDR3 has 11 amino acids. V lost 5 bases, J lost 4 bases, and 9 bases lay in between. CDR3 nucleotides: TGCAGTGCTGAAATTAGATACGAGCAGTACTTC. It yields the protein CSAEIRYEQYF.

V gene TRBV6-5 combines with J gene TRBJ1-1; D is ambiguous. This CDR3 spans 11 amino acids. The germline V and J ends were trimmed by 7 bases and 4 bases, with 7 bases remaining between them. CDR1 and CDR2 (germline): MNHEY, SVGAGI. The CDR3 bases are TGTGCCAGCACCCCGGTCACTGAAGCTTTCTTT. Translated, it gives CASTPVTEAFF.

The J gene is TRBJ1-1, the V gene TRBV29-1; TRBD1 is a possible D gene (5 bases). The V end was cut by 7 bases, the J end by 8 bases, with 20 bases between. From germline, CDR1 is SQVTM and CDR2 ANQGSEA. This CDR3 is built from 13 residues. The CDR3: CSATYRTRHEAFF. The CDR3 bases are TGCAGCGCCACCTACCGGACACGCCACGAAGCTTTCTTT.

This sequence joins TRBV30 and TRBJ1-3; 8 bases agree with TRBD1. The germline V gene has CDR1 GTSNPN and CDR2 SVGIG (reference sequence). V lost 1 base and J lost 1; bases outside the gene matches: 6. This CDR3 spans 16 amino acids. CDR3 residues: CAWSGATGGSGNTIYF. The CDR3 nucleotides read TGTGCCTGGAGTGGGGCAACAGGGGGTTCTGGAAACACCATATATTTT.

This clone came up once. The chain recombines TRBV10-1 with TRBJ2-7, with 10 positions matching TRBD1. The CDR3 sequence is 13 residues long. Trimming at V came to 6 bases and at J to 3 bases, leaving 2 bases not matched to a gene. The V gene's germline CDR1 is WNHNN and CDR2 SYGVQD (reference sequence). CDR3 coding DNA: TGCGCCAGCAGCCGGGACAGGGGCTACGAGCAGTACTTC. Translated, it gives CASSRDRGYEQYF.